Sequencing of this T cell receptor (beta chain) was carried out in a study of T cells in Graves' hyperthyroidism and ophthalmopathy. CDR1 DFQATT and CDR2 SNEGSKA come from the germline V gene (reference sequence). This CDR3 is 14 amino acids long. The J segment lost 5 bases and the V segment lost 2 bases, leaving 7 bases of the junction unmatched. Ophthalmopathy patients showed a Clinical Activity Score of at least 3, NOSPECS grade of at least 4 and duration under 3 months. Using RNA transcripts as the source, TCR beta CDR3 regions were amplified. The TCR CDR3 was amplified in a first-round RT-PCR using the HTBI primer set. Each CDR3 protein gets one entry after TCRdb re-called the multiplex PCR reads with MiXCR. The table records some 490,000 distinct CDR3 sequences, 22% of them present only once.

The clonotype was recovered from a woman aged 70-85 years with Graves' ophthalmopathy. The chain combines TRBV20-1 with TRBJ1-1, with TRBD1 matching 8 bases. The sample consisted of blood. In nucleotides, the CDR3 is TGCAGTGCTAGATCCCGGACAGGGTGGACTGAAGCTTTCTTT. It is translated as CSARSRTGWTEAFF.